One and the same sample provided the 23 T cell receptor beta chains below, sequenced in a study of regulatory T cells in long-lasting Graves disease. For TCR beta, libraries came from iRepertoire HTBI primers and Arm-PCR of CDR3 regions. Via MiXCR, TCRdb re-called the multiplex PCR reads, giving one row per CDR3 protein. The table lists roughly 430,000 distinct CDR3 sequences, roughly 15% of them singletons. The time point: newly diagnosed GD, antithyroid drugs for less than 3 months. The TCR library used RNA extracted from PBMCs. The sample was also linked to a second study, of T cells in Graves' hyperthyroidism and ophthalmopathy.

The sequences come from peripheral blood mononuclear cells (PBMCs), collected at new diagnosis, from a patient treated with antithyroid drugs. The receptors were sampled from a woman aged 30 to 39 with Graves disease.

This clonotype occurred many times. The chain employs TRBV7-9 and TRBJ2-1, with 13 bases lining up with TRBD2. With 5 bases clipped from V and 2 bases from J, the junction kept 6 bases outside the gene matches. Germline V gene lookup returns CDR1 SEHNR and CDR2 FQNEAQ (reference sequence). The CDR3 is 17 amino acids. CDR3 DNA sequence: TGTGCCAGCAGCCGGACTAGCGGGAGAGGAACCTACAATGAGCAGTTCTTC. It specifies CASSRTSGRGTYNEQFF.

A remark on this clonotype: A much larger clone sits a single nucleotide away, making a read error possible. The chain carries TRBV9 and TRBJ2-3; the D is unclear. V was clipped by 0 bases and J by 1 base, with 15 bases between them. Germline CDR1 and CDR2: SGDLS and YYNGEE. There are 17 residues in the CDR3. For the CDR3, the DNA is TGTGCCAGCAGCGTAGTAGGGTGGGGTCGGGGCACAGATACGCAGTATTTT. Its protein product is CASSVVGWGRGTDTQYF.

At least ten counts were recorded for this clonotype. The rearrangement joins TRBV3-1 to TRBJ1-3; no clear D. V was cut by 0 bases and J by 4 bases, with 10 bases left in between. Germline V gives CDR1 LGHDT, CDR2 YNNKEL (reference sequence). This CDR3 is built from 15 residues. CDR3 sequence: CASSQEAARGNTIYF. The CDR3 DNA reads as TGTGCCAGCAGCCAAGAGGCGGCCAGAGGAAACACCATATATTTT.

The chain links TRBV20-1 to TRBJ2-1, with 10 bases fitting TRBD2. The CDR3 contains 17 residues. CDR1 and CDR2 from the germline V gene are DFQATT and SNEGSKA (reference sequence). The trim removed 1 base at V and 0 bases at J, leaving 6 bases unmatched. CDR3 nucleotide sequence: TGCAGTGCTAGAGTTCTAGCGGGAGCTAACTCCTACAATGAGCAGTTCTTC. This codes for CSARVLAGANSYNEQFF.

Concerning this clonotype itself: This likely came from a read error, as a far larger clone is one base away. The chain joins TRBV12-3 or TRBV12-4 to TRBJ2-5, with D possibly being TRBD1 or TRBD2 (7 bases each). This CDR3 contains 14 residues. CDR3 nucleotides: TGTGCCAGCAGTTCCGCCAGGGGGAGGGAGACCCGGTACTTC. Amino acids: CASSSARGRETRYF.

Notes on this clonotype: Given a much more abundant clone one base away, this may be a read error. The V gene is TRBV2, the J gene TRBJ1-2, with unresolved D. Per germline, CDR1 SNHLY and CDR2 FYNNEI. Trimming left V 2 bases short and J 7 bases short, with 20 bases between. The length of the CDR3 is 16 residues. In DNA form, the CDR3 reads TGTGCCAGCAGTGAACGGACTGCGGCCCATAGTCCTGGCTACACCTTC. It specifies CASSERTAAHSPGYTF.

In its sample, this clonotype was seen a few times. The CDR3 DNA is TGTGCCAGCAGTGAAGTGTGGGGCGATCAGCCCCAGCATTTT. Residues: CASSEVWGDQPQHF. The chain is built from TRBV6-2 or TRBV6-3 and TRBJ1-5, with a tentative D call TRBD1 (5 bases). Looked up from germline, CDR1 is MNHEY and CDR2 is SVGEGT. V lost 5 bases to trimming and J lost 5 bases, with 13 bases between them. This CDR3 region has 14 residues.

Ten or more counts support this clonotype. The genes are TRBV7-9 and TRBJ2-2; TRBD1 agrees at 7 bases. Germline V lookup: CDR1 SEHNR, CDR2 FQNEAQ (reference sequence). The J segment lost 2 bases and the V segment lost 4 bases, leaving 4 bases of the junction unmatched. The CDR3 loop spans 15 amino acids. Here the CDR3 DNA reads TGTGCCAGCAGCTCTGGGACAGTAAACACCGGGGAGCTGTTTTTT. Its protein product is CASSSGTVNTGELFF.

The chain uses TRBV20-1 and TRBJ2-4, with 9 bases aligning to TRBD1. V shed 3 bases, J shed 7 bases, and the junction held 13 bases outside the gene matches. Germline CDR1 DFQATT, CDR2 SNEGSKA (reference sequence). The length of the CDR3 is 16 residues. In nucleotides, the CDR3 is TGCAGTGCTAGGAAAGGACAGGGGTTGTTTTTGAACATTCAGTACTTC. Residues: CSARKGQGLFLNIQYF.

The CDR3 region is CSVRDLTDTQYF. For the CDR3, the DNA is TGCAGCGTTAGGGACCTCACAGATACGCAGTATTTT. The rearrangement joins TRBV29-1 to TRBJ2-3; D tentatively fits TRBD1 or TRBD2 (5 bases each). V lost 5 bases to trimming and J lost 2 bases, with 8 bases between them. Germline CDR1 reads SQVTM; CDR2 reads ANQGSEA. CDR3 length: 12 amino acids.

This clonotype has a handful of counts. The chain carries TRBV9 and TRBJ2-1, with D hard to call. The ends were cut back, 1 base at V and 8 bases at J, with 16 bases in the middle. Germline V gene data show CDR1 as SGDLS and CDR2 as YYNGEE. CDR3 length: 15 residues. Here the CDR3 DNA reads TGTGCCAGCAGCGTAAGTCCAGGTATCGAATATGAGCAGTTCTTC. Its translation: CASSVSPGIEYEQFF.

The chain uses TRBV7-9 and TRBJ2-3, with a weak D call TRBD1 (5 bases). The V end lost 4 bases, the J end lost 4 bases, and 15 bases lay between the germline ends. The CDR3 consists of 15 residues. The germline gives CDR1 SEHNR, CDR2 FQNEAQ (reference sequence). The CDR3: CASSSFRQFSDTQYF. Here the CDR3 DNA reads TGTGCCAGCAGCTCCTTTAGACAGTTTTCAGATACGCAGTATTTT.

This clonotype was counted at least ten times. V gene TRBV27 combines with J gene TRBJ2-4, with D maybe TRBD2 (5 bases). The CDR3 consists of 16 residues. Germline values: CDR1 MNHEY, CDR2 SMNVEV (reference sequence). The V and J ends lost 6 bases and 0 bases respectively, with 15 bases between them. CDR3 coding DNA: TGTGCCAGCAGCAATTTACGGGATCTAGCCAAAAACATTCAGTACTTC. Encoded protein: CASSNLRDLAKNIQYF.

This clonotype was seen many times. The chain combines TRBV24-1 with TRBJ2-1; D is unresolved. The CDR3 loop spans 12 amino acids. CDR1 is KGHDR and CDR2 is SFDVKD in the germline V gene. Trimming took off 4 bases at V and 3 bases at J, with 3 bases between the two ends. The CDR3 nucleotides are TGTGCCACCAGTGAGTTCTACAATGAGCAGTTCTTC. Translated, it gives CATSEFYNEQFF.

V gene TRBV5-1 combines with J gene TRBJ2-2; D unclear. Trimming stripped 2 bases from V and 6 bases from J, with 17 bases between. The CDR3 spans 16 residues. The germline V gene has CDR1 SGHRS and CDR2 YFSETQ. The CDR3, as DNA: TGCGCCAGCAGCTTACAAGCGCAGGAAAGGGCCGGGGAGCTGTTTTTT. It encodes CASSLQAQERAGELFF. Combining the CDR3 with reference TRBV5-1 and TRBJ2-2 gives the whole variable domain KAGVTQTPRYLIKTRGQQVTLSCSPISGHRSVSWYQQTPGQGLQFLFEYFSETQRNKGNFPGRFSGRQFSNSRSEMNVSTLELGDSALYLCASSLQAQERAGELFFGEGSRLTVL.

There are many counts of this clonotype. One junction end disagrees with the germline gene, perhaps due to a read error. This chain uses TRBV7-2 with TRBJ2-7; D may be TRBD1 (7 bases). The CDR3 sequence is 12 residues long. Germline CDR1 SGHTA, CDR2 FQGNSA. The CDR3 coding sequence is TGTGCCAGCAGCGCTGGGACAGCAGGAGGGAACTTC. Protein sequence: CASSAGTAGGNF.

In this sample, this clonotype turned up a few times. The genes are TRBV6-2 or TRBV6-3 and TRBJ1-6; D not resolved. Trimming took off 2 bases at V and 13 bases at J, with 15 bases between the two ends. CDR1 is MNHEY and CDR2 is SVGEGT in the germline V gene. There are 14 residues in the CDR3. The CDR3 region has the DNA TGTGCCAGCAGTTACCCGGTGAATCTGAGCCCCCTCCACTTT. Translating gives CASSYPVNLSPLHF.

The gene calls are TRBV6-1 and TRBJ2-1; a weak D match, TRBD2 (6 bases). CDR3 size: 15 residues. Trimming removed 10 bases from V and 2 bases from J, with 18 bases in between. Germline lookup yields CDR1 MNHNS and CDR2 SASEGT. The CDR3 sequence: CATAPAGTTYNEQFF. For the CDR3, the DNA is TGTGCCACCGCGCCGGCGGGAACTACCTACAATGAGCAGTTCTTC.

This clonotype was detected many times. This rearrangement joins TRBV28 to TRBJ1-2; D is ambiguous. V lost 11 bases to trimming and J lost 1 base, with 17 bases between them. There are 14 residues in the CDR3. Germline CDR1 MDHEN, CDR2 SYDVKM. The CDR3 DNA follows: TGTGCCGCTAGGAACAGCGCCCTTAACTATGGCTACACCTTC. Translated, it gives CAARNSALNYGYTF.

Many counts were recorded for this clonotype. This chain joins TRBV6-1 and TRBJ2-1; tentatively, D is TRBD1 (5 bases). This CDR3 is built from 12 residues. Germline CDR1 and CDR2: MNHNS and SASEGT. The V and J ends lost 8 bases and 7 bases respectively, with 12 bases between them. This CDR3 is CASGWAGNEQFF. CDR3 nucleotide sequence: TGTGCCAGCGGGTGGGCAGGGAATGAGCAGTTCTTC.

This clonotype was observed at least ten times. The V and J genes are TRBV6-1 and TRBJ2-3, with 11 nucleotides matching TRBD2. Germline-derived CDR1 and CDR2 are MNHNS and SASEGT. The V and J ends lost 2 bases and 4 bases, in that order; junction bases with no gene match: 2. The CDR3 extends over 15 amino acids. The CDR3 region is CASSELAGGPDTQYF. In DNA, the CDR3 is TGTGCCAGCAGTGAACTAGCGGGAGGCCCAGATACGCAGTATTTT.

The CDR3 DNA sequence: TGTGCCAGCAGCCAAGATCTTGCCCCGTTACCCCTCCACTTT. Translation: CASSQDLAPLPLHF. J is TRBJ1-6 and V is TRBV3-1; D not certain. CDR3 length: 14 amino acids. Germline-derived CDR1 and CDR2 are LGHDT and YNNKEL (reference sequence). V lost 0 bases, J lost 12 bases, and 12 bases lay in between.

This clonotype was seen at least ten times. This chain uses TRBV30 with TRBJ1-2, with D perhaps matching TRBD1 (5 bases). The CDR3 has 15 amino acids. Germline assignment: CDR1 GTSNPN and CDR2 SVGIG (reference sequence). Deletions cut 4 bases from V and 0 bases from J, with 15 bases between. This CDR3 is CAWTNGAETNYGYTF. CDR3 coding DNA: TGTGCCTGGACCAACGGGGCAGAGACTAACTATGGCTACACCTTC.